The 2 T cell receptor beta chains in this list originate from one sample, sequenced in a study of blood T cells in healthy people across ages. Next came a second PCR, run for about 7 to 12 cycles, which used a sample-barcoded 5' primer along with a J-beta primer mix. MiXCR was run by TCRdb on the 5' RACE reads, yielding one entry per CDR3 protein. This table has 1.5 million to 2 million distinct CDR3 sequences, roughly a third appearing once. Sequencing input: blood. The source of these receptors is a woman aged 25 to 39 in good health.

Ten or more counts support this clonotype. CDR3: CSARGQGALGYTF. As DNA, the CDR3 is TGCAGTGCTCGGGGACAGGGGGCCTTGGGCTACACCTTC. The rearrangement uses TRBV20-1 and TRBJ1-2, with 12 bases aligning to TRBD1. Germline V lookup: CDR1 DFQATT, CDR2 SNEGSKA (reference sequence). V was pared by 5 bases and J by 8 bases, with 6 bases of the junction left unmatched. CDR3 length equals 13 residues.

The rearrangement joins TRBV3-1 to TRBJ2-1; possibly TRBD2 for D (5 bases). The V end was cut by 4 bases, the J end by 4 bases, with 8 bases between. CDR3 length: 13 amino acids. Germline assignment: CDR1 LGHDT and CDR2 YNNKEL (reference sequence). The CDR3 DNA reads as TGTGCCAGCAGCCGGCTAGCTTACAATGAGCAGTTCTTC. As protein: CASSRLAYNEQFF.